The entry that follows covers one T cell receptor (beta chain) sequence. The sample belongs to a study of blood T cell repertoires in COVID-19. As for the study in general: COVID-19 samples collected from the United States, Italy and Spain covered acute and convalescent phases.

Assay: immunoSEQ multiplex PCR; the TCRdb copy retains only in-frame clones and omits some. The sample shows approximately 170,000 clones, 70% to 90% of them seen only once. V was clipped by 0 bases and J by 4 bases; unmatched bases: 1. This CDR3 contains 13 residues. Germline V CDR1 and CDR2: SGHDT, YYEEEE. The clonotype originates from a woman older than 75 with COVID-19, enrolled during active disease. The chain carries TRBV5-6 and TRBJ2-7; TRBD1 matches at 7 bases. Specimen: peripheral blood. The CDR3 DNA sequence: TGTGCCAGCAGCTTGGGGACAGGTTACGAGCAGTACTTC. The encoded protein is CASSLGTGYEQYF.